This entry features one T cell receptor beta chain sequence. The sample comes from a study of preoperative IRX-2 immunotherapy in early breast cancer. Trimming took off 2 bases at V and 6 bases at J, with 14 bases between the two ends. The CDR3 has 15 amino acids. Germline CDR1 reads MNHNY; CDR2 reads SVGAGI (reference sequence). This sample's treatment: preoperative locoregional IRX-2 cytokine immunotherapy. Samples came from a phase Ib trial of preoperative locoregional IRX-2 cytokine immunotherapy. Some clones are missing from TCRdb's copy, which holds only in-frame ones; the method was immunoSEQ multiplex PCR. The sample includes more than 50,000 clones, approximately 95% of them seen just once.

Sampling was conducted from a patient treated with IRX-2 immunotherapy. The source of this sequence is a human donor with breast cancer. The chain is built from TRBV6-6 and TRBJ1-5; perhaps TRBD1 as D (6 bases). CDR3 in amino acids: CASSYESGVGQPQHF. The CDR3 DNA is TGTGCCAGCAGTTACGAGTCAGGGGTCGGTCAGCCCCAGCATTTT.